What follows are 17 T cell receptor beta chains derived from one specimen sequenced in a study of cytomegalovirus exposure and HLA in healthy donors listed by TCRdb under 2017. Library creation used the immunoSEQ multiplex PCR assay. For the multiplex PCR, a mixture combining 60 forward primers for TCR Vbeta segments and 13 reverse primers for TCR Jbeta segments was used. In its TCRdb copy, this immuneACCESS table keeps in-frame sequences only and misses some clones. Where compared with another copy, unresolved V genes explain less than half of these, and the others have no known cause. The sample table holds approximately 200,000 clones, of which around 80% were seen once. In total, the top ten clones hold under 2% of the sample. The material sequenced was PBMCs. The source is a man younger than 45 in good health and CMV-seronegative.

The chain carries TRBV5-1 and TRBJ1-1; perhaps TRBD1 as D (5 bases). Per the germline V gene, CDR1 is SGHRS and CDR2 is YFSETQ. V was pared by 7 bases and J by 3 bases, with 16 bases between. The CDR3 has 14 amino acids. This chain's CDR3 is CASYPGGAHTEAFF. The CDR3 bases are TGCGCCAGCTACCCGGGAGGGGCACACACTGAAGCTTTCTTT.

The genes are TRBV7-9 and TRBJ2-1; 9 bases fit TRBD1. This CDR3 has 16 amino acids. The germline V gene encodes CDR1 SEHNR and CDR2 FQNEAQ (reference sequence). The trim removed 4 bases at V and 8 bases at J, leaving 12 bases unmatched. The CDR3 loop reads CASSSVPGQGVDEQFF. CDR3 DNA sequence: TGTGCCAGCAGCTCGGTTCCGGGACAGGGTGTCGATGAGCAGTTCTTC.

This sequence joins TRBV4-1 and TRBJ1-1, with a possible D match to TRBD1 (5 bases). Looked up from germline, CDR1 is MGHRA and CDR2 is YSYEKL. Trimming stripped 4 bases from V and 4 bases from J, with 13 bases between. The CDR3 sequence is 14 residues long. The CDR3 region is CASSPKIGATEAFF. CDR3 bases: TGCGCCAGCAGCCCTAAAATAGGGGCCACTGAAGCTTTCTTT.

The chain carries TRBV18 and TRBJ1-1; 9 bases map to TRBD1. J gave up 4 bases and V 4 bases, and 10 bases lay outside the gene matches. CDR3 size: 16 residues. In germline, CDR1 is KGHSH, CDR2 LQKENI. The CDR3 DNA follows: TGTGCCAGCTCACGCCCGGGACAGGGAATTGGCACTGAAGCTTTCTTT. Amino acids: CASSRPGQGIGTEAFF.

This clone has more than one count but fewer than ten. This sequence joins TRBV2 and TRBJ1-2; tentative D call: TRBD1 (5 bases). CDR1 and CDR2 (germline): SNHLY, FYNNEI. The CDR3 totals 13 residues. V gave up 6 bases and J gave up 5 bases, with 13 bases separating them. The CDR3 DNA sequence: TGTGCCAGCAGCGAGCGGGACGGTTATGGCTACACCTTC. Translation gives CASSERDGYGYTF.

The chain carries TRBV5-6 and TRBJ2-2; D might be TRBD2 (5 bases). The CDR3 runs 17 residues. V was pared by 4 bases and J by 6 bases, with 22 bases between. In germline, CDR1 is SGHDT, CDR2 YYEEEE. In DNA, the CDR3 is TGTGCCAGCAGCAGTTCAAAACTAGTTAACTACCCCGGGGAGCTGTTTTTT. Its translation is CASSSSKLVNYPGELFF.

This sequence joins TRBV30 and TRBJ1-1; D unresolved. V shed 5 bases and J shed 6 bases, with 7 bases lying between them. This CDR3 has 10 amino acids. CDR1 GTSNPN and CDR2 SVGIG come from the germline V gene (reference sequence). CDR3 in amino acids: CAWGVPEAFF. CDR3 bases: TGTGCCTGGGGAGTCCCTGAAGCTTTCTTT.

The rearrangement links TRBV9 to TRBJ1-1; no reliable D call. Germline CDR1 is SGDLS and CDR2 is YYNGEE. The CDR3 length is 13 residues. V was cut by 1 base and J by 1 base, with 5 bases left in between. CDR3 nucleotide sequence: TGTGCCAGCAGCGTATTAAAGAACACTGAAGCTTTCTTT. Translated: CASSVLKNTEAFF.

The V gene is TRBV28, the J gene TRBJ2-3, with 8 bases matching TRBD2. The V segment lost 4 bases and the J segment 5 bases; nucleotides outside the gene matches: 8. Germline V gene data show CDR1 as MDHEN and CDR2 as SYDVKM. The CDR3 spans 15 residues. For the CDR3, the DNA is TGTGCCAGCAGTTCACCGGCGGGAGGCGGAGATACGCAGTATTTT. It codes for CASSSPAGGGDTQYF.

The chain combines TRBV14 with TRBJ1-6; 7 positions agree with TRBD1. CDR3 length: 15 amino acids. The germline V gene has CDR1 SGHDN and CDR2 FVKESK. With V trimmed by 0 bases and J by 9 bases, 5 bases remained unmatched. CDR3 amino acids: CASSQERTGVSPLHF. CDR3 nucleotides: TGTGCCAGCAGCCAAGAAAGAACAGGGGTTTCACCCCTCCACTTT.

This clone was seen a single time. The chain carries TRBV7-9 and TRBJ2-3; no clear D. The length of the CDR3 is 13 residues. Between the trimmed V and J ends, which lost 5 bases and 5 bases, there was a span of 11 bases. Germline CDR1 is SEHNR and CDR2 is FQNEAQ (reference sequence). CDR3 DNA sequence: TGTGCCAGCAGCGCCACGAGTGGAGATACGCAGTATTTT. Translation: CASSATSGDTQYF.

This chain connects TRBV14 to TRBJ1-1, with no clear D. This CDR3 comprises 13 residues. Germline V CDR1 and CDR2: SGHDN, FVKESK. The V gene lost 4 bases and the J gene lost 8 bases, with 14 bases spanning the gap. This chain's CDR3 is CASSPLLEAEAFF. As DNA, the CDR3 is TGTGCCAGCAGCCCCTTACTCGAGGCAGAAGCTTTCTTT.

The J gene is TRBJ1-2, the V gene TRBV5-1; D gene ambiguous. From germline, CDR1 is SGHRS and CDR2 YFSETQ. The germline V and J ends were trimmed by 2 bases and 2 bases, with 10 bases remaining between them. The CDR3 contains 14 residues. The CDR3 DNA follows: TGCGCCAGCAGCTTAACCGCAGAAAACTATGGCTACACCTTC. Its translation is CASSLTAENYGYTF.

The genes are TRBV2 and TRBJ1-4; D might be TRBD1 (5 bases). The CDR3 totals 18 residues. V shed 4 bases and J shed 4 bases, with 22 bases lying between them. The germline V gene encodes CDR1 SNHLY and CDR2 FYNNEI. The CDR3 region is CASSVKKGHRLDNEKLFF. The CDR3 bases are TGTGCCAGCAGTGTCAAAAAGGGGCACCGTTTGGATAATGAAAAACTGTTTTTT. Together with reference TRBV2 and TRBJ1-4, the CDR3 gives the full variable domain: EPEVTQTPSHQVTQMGQEVILRCVPISNHLYFYWYRQILGQKVEFLVSFYNNEISEKSEIFDDQFSVERPDGSNFTLKIRSTKLEDSAMYFCASSVKKGHRLDNEKLFFGSGTQLSVL.

This sequence joins TRBV13 and TRBJ2-7; 13 nucleotides line up with TRBD2. The germline V gene has CDR1 PRHDT and CDR2 FYEKMQ (reference sequence). The length of the CDR3 is 19 residues. The V gene end was trimmed by 5 bases and the J gene end by 4 bases; junction bases not matched to a gene: 17. The CDR3 DNA sequence: TGTGCCAGCAGCCTCCATGCGCCGACTAGCGGGAGGCCCAATTACGAGCAGTACTTC. Its translation: CASSLHAPTSGRPNYEQYF.

As DNA, the CDR3 is TGTGCCAGCAGGGACCCCGGGACAGCCTACGAGCAGTACTTC. Its translation is CASRDPGTAYEQYF. This sequence joins TRBV2 and TRBJ2-7; 7 bases are shared with TRBD1. V lost 6 bases, J lost 2 bases, and 7 bases stayed unmatched. In germline, CDR1 is SNHLY, CDR2 FYNNEI. This CDR3 has 14 amino acids.

The J gene is TRBJ2-5, the V gene TRBV7-3; 8 positions match TRBD2. The germline V gene encodes CDR1 SGHTA and CDR2 FQGTGA. After removal of 5 bases from V and 5 bases from J, the junction contained 7 bases not matched to a gene. The CDR3 is made up of 14 amino acids. In DNA, the CDR3 is TGTGCCAGCAGCAGGAGCGGGAGTCTCGAGACCCAGTACTTC. Residues: CASSRSGSLETQYF.